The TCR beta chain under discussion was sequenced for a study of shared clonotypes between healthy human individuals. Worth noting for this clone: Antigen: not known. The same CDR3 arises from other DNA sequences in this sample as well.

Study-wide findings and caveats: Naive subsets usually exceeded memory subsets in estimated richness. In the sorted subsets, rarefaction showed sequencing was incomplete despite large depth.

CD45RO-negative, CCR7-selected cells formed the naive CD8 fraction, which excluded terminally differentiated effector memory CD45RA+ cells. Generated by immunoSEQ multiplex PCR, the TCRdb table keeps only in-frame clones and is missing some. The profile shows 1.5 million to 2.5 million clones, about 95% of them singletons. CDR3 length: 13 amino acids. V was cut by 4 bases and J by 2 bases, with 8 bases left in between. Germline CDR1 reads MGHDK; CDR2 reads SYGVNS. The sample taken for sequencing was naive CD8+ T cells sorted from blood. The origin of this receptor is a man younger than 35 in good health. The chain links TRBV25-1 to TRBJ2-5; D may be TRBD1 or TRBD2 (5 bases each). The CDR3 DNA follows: TGTGCCAGCAGTGGGGACGAGCAAGAGACCCAGTACTTC. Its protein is CASSGDEQETQYF.